This T cell receptor (beta chain) emerged from a study of beta chain features in type 1 diabetes. Of the isolated RNA, all was reverse transcribed, and so the sequenced material was expressed TCRB transcripts. The read count averaged approximately 3.5 million across naive, central memory and regulatory T cell samples. TCRdb's copy holds only in-frame clones and misses some; the assay was immunoSEQ multiplex PCR. The sample lists some 240,000 clones; roughly 17% were seen once. Study outcomes and limitations: A definitive answer on HLA type influencing TCRB rearrangement was not reached here. Moderate yet significant TCRB CDR3 shortening was seen in Type 1 diabetes patients in all four CD4+ subsets. The naive, central memory and Treg TCRB repertoires of patients appeared to be more similar to one another than those of healthy donors.

As concerns this clone: What it binds is unknown.

J lost 3 bases, V lost 0 bases, and 2 bases had no gene match. Germline values: CDR1 SGDLS, CDR2 YYNGEE. The length of the CDR3 is 14 residues. Researchers reported sorting CD4+ naive, central memory, regulatory and stem cell-like memory cells via CD45RO/CCR7/CD25/CD127/CD95/CD27. The rearrangement uses TRBV9 and TRBJ1-1; the match to TRBD1 covers 7 bases. Material for sequencing was naive CD4+ T cells from blood. The clonotype was recovered from a man aged 25-40 years with type 1 diabetes. CDR3 sequence: CASSVEQGDTEAFF. The CDR3 region has the DNA TGTGCCAGCAGCGTAGAGCAGGGGGACACTGAAGCTTTCTTT.